This T cell receptor (beta chain) was identified in a study of blood T cells in healthy people across ages. At least ten counts were recorded for this clonotype. V lost 7 bases, J lost 5 bases, and 7 bases stayed unmatched. There are 14 residues in the CDR3. Germline CDR1 SGHTA, CDR2 FQGTGA. Together with a sample-barcoded 5' primer, a J-beta primer mix was included in a second PCR lasting 7 to 11 cycles. TCRdb itself ran the 5' RACE reads through MiXCR, one entry per CDR3 protein. This table has approximately 960,000 distinct CDR3 sequences, about 27% appearing once. The same data also contributed to another study, on T cells of mothers and their children.

The sequenced material came from blood. The chain combines TRBV7-3 with TRBJ2-1; TRBD2 agrees at 8 bases. The origin of this receptor is a woman in her forties in good health. The CDR3 loop is CASNTGGPHNEQFF. In nucleotides, the CDR3 is TGTGCCAGCAACACGGGGGGGCCCCACAATGAGCAGTTCTTC.